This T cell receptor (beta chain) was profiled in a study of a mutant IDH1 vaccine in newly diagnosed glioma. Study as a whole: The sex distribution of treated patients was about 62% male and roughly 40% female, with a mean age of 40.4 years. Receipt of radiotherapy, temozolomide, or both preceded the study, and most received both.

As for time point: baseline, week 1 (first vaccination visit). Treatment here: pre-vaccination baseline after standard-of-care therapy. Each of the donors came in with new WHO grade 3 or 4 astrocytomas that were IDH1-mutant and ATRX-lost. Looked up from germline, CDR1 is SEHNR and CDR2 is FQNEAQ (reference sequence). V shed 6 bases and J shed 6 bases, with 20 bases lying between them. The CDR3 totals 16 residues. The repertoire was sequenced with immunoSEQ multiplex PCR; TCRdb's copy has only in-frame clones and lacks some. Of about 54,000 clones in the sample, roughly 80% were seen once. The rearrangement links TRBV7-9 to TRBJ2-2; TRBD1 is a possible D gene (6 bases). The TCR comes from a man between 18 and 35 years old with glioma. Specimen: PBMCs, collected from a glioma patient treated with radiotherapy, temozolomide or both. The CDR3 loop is CASRWGHRSLAGELFF. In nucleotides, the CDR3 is TGTGCCAGCAGATGGGGACACAGGTCGTTGGCCGGGGAGCTGTTTTTT.